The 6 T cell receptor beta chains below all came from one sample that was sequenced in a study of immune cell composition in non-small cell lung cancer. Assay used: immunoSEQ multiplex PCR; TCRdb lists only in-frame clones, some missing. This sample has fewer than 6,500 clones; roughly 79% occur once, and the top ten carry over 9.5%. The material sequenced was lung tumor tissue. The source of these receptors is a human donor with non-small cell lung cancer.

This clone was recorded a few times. The CDR3 bases are TGTGCCAGCAGCTTAGATCAGTTCGCAGGGGGCGCGGGGAGAGAAGCTTTCTTT. Translating gives CASSLDQFAGGAGREAFF. The V gene is TRBV11-2, the J gene TRBJ1-1; 8 bases fit TRBD1. CDR1 and CDR2 from the germline V gene are SGHAT and FQNNGV. This CDR3 region has 18 residues. Trimming cost V 0 bases and J 8 bases; bases outside gene matches: 17.

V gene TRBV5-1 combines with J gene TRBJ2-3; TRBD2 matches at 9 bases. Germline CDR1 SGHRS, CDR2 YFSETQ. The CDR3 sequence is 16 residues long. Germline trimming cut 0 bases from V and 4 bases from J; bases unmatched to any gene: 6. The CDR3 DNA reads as TGCGCCAGCAGCTTGGATAGAGCGGGAGGCTCAGATACGCAGTATTTT. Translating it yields CASSLDRAGGSDTQYF.

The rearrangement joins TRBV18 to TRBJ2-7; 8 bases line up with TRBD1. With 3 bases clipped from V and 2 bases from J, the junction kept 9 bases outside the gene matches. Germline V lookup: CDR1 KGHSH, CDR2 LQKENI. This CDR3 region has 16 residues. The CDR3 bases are TGTGCCAGCTCACCGTCCCGGGACAGGCATACCTACGAGCAGTACTTC. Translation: CASSPSRDRHTYEQYF.

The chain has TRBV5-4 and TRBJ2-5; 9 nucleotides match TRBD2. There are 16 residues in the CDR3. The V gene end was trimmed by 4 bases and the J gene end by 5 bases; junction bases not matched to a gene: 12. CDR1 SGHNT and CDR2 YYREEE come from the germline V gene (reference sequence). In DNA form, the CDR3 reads TGTGCCAGCAGCGAGCCCCGCGGGGGGGCCACCGAGACCCAGTACTTC. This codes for CASSEPRGGATETQYF.

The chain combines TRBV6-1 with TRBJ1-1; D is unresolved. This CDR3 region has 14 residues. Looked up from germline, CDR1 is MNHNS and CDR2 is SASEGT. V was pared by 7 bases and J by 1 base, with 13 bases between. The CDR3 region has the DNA TGTGCCAGCAACCCCGAGTTGCGGAACACTGAAGCTTTCTTT. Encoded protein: CASNPELRNTEAFF.

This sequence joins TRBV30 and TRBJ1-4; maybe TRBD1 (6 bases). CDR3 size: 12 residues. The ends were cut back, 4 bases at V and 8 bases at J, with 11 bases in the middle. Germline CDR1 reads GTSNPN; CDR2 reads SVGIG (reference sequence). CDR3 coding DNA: TGTGCCTGGACCCTCCAGGGGGAAAAACTGTTTTTT. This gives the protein CAWTLQGEKLFF.